These T cell receptor beta chains were read from a single sample in a study of cytomegalovirus exposure and HLA in healthy donors. The method was immunoSEQ multiplex PCR; TCRdb's version includes in-frame clones alone and lacks a portion of them. This sample yields some 180,000 clones, of which around 80% are seen a single time; 1.2% belongs to the top ten. Source material: PBMCs. The receptors here all came from a woman under 40 in good health and CMV-seronegative. Each CDR3 is given with its conserved first and last residue. The D gene is left open where the match is weak. The size field is filled for only some rows; it gives once, few, many or a size class.

v_gene: TRBV11-2
d_gene: TRBD1
j_gene: TRBJ1-4
len: 15
abundance: -
CDR3aa: CASSPPGQSDEKLFF
CDR3nt: TGTGCCAGCAGCCCCCCGGGACAGTCGGATGAAAAACTGTTTTTT

v_gene: TRBV27
d_gene: -
j_gene: TRBJ2-2
len: 14
abundance: -
CDR3aa: CASSRASVAGELFF
CDR3nt: TGTGCCAGCAGTCGCGCTAGCGTAGCCGGGGAGCTGTTTTTT

v_gene: TRBV19
d_gene: TRBD1
j_gene: TRBJ1-5
len: 14
abundance: -
CDR3aa: CASNPTGGNWPQHF
CDR3nt: TGTGCCAGTAACCCGACAGGGGGAAATTGGCCCCAGCATTTT

v_gene: TRBV2
d_gene: TRBD1
j_gene: TRBJ2-7
len: 14
abundance: -
CDR3aa: CASSWDRGFYEQYF
CDR3nt: TGTGCCAGCAGTTGGGACAGGGGCTTCTACGAGCAGTACTTC

v_gene: TRBV30
d_gene: -
j_gene: TRBJ1-6
len: 14
abundance: -
CDR3aa: CAWSEGRRDSPLHF
CDR3nt: TGTGCCTGGAGTGAGGGGCGGCGAGATTCACCCCTCCACTTT

v_gene: TRBV14
d_gene: -
j_gene: TRBJ2-1
len: 14
abundance: -
CDR3aa: CASSQLAPYNEQFF
CDR3nt: TGTGCCAGCAGCCAACTAGCCCCCTACAATGAGCAGTTCTTC

v_gene: TRBV9
d_gene: TRBD1
j_gene: TRBJ2-2
len: 19
abundance: -
CDR3aa: CASSVPTVPGQGSTGELFF
CDR3nt: TGTGCCAGCAGCGTCCCAACGGTCCCGGGACAGGGGTCTACCGGGGAGCTGTTTTTT

v_gene: TRBV6-5
d_gene: -
j_gene: TRBJ2-1
len: 13
abundance: once
CDR3aa: CASARTLYNEQFF
CDR3nt: TGTGCCAGTGCTCGGACACTCTACAATGAGCAGTTCTTC

v_gene: TRBV29-1
d_gene: TRBD2
j_gene: TRBJ2-3
len: 17
abundance: -
CDR3aa: CSVARGQEREGTDTQYF
CDR3nt: TGCAGCGTTGCCAGGGGACAAGAGCGGGAGGGCACAGATACGCAGTATTTT

v_gene: TRBV2
d_gene: -
j_gene: TRBJ2-7
len: 16
abundance: -
CDR3aa: CASNPLLGRDSYEQYF
CDR3nt: TGTGCCAGCAATCCCCTCCTAGGGCGGGACAGCTACGAGCAGTACTTC

v_gene: TRBV6-1
d_gene: TRBD1
j_gene: TRBJ2-5
len: 13
abundance: -
CDR3aa: CASSGQGAPTQYF
CDR3nt: TGTGCCAGCAGTGGACAGGGGGCCCCAACCCAGTACTTC

v_gene: TRBV2
d_gene: -
j_gene: TRBJ1-4
len: 14
abundance: -
CDR3aa: CASSVQQANEKLFF
CDR3nt: TGTGCCAGCAGTGTGCAACAGGCCAATGAAAAACTGTTTTTT

v_gene: TRBV5-1
d_gene: TRBD1
j_gene: TRBJ2-1
len: 14
abundance: -
CDR3aa: CASIGDRVGNEQFF
CDR3nt: TGCGCCAGCATCGGGGACAGGGTGGGAAATGAGCAGTTCTTC

v_gene: TRBV18
d_gene: -
j_gene: TRBJ1-5
len: 15
abundance: -
CDR3aa: CASSHVQGNNQPQHF
CDR3nt: TGTGCCAGCTCACACGTACAGGGAAACAATCAGCCCCAGCATTTT

v_gene: TRBV2
d_gene: TRBD2
j_gene: TRBJ2-1
len: 15
abundance: -
CDR3aa: CASRGLADLYNEQFF
CDR3nt: TGTGCCAGCAGGGGGCTAGCGGACCTTTACAATGAGCAGTTCTTC

v_gene: TRBV6-1
d_gene: TRBD2
j_gene: TRBJ2-1
len: 13
abundance: -
CDR3aa: CASKAGPRNEQFF
CDR3nt: TGTGCCAGCAAAGCGGGACCTCGGAATGAGCAGTTCTTC

v_gene: TRBV6-5
d_gene: TRBD2
j_gene: TRBJ2-7
len: 12
abundance: -
CDR3aa: CASTAGGGEQYF
CDR3nt: TGTGCCAGCACAGCGGGAGGTGGTGAGCAGTACTTC

v_gene: TRBV18
d_gene: -
j_gene: TRBJ2-6
len: 15
abundance: once
CDR3aa: CASSPRSSGANVLTF
CDR3nt: TGTGCCAGCTCACCAAGGAGCTCTGGGGCCAACGTCCTGACTTTC

v_gene: TRBV5-4
d_gene: -
j_gene: TRBJ2-3
len: 12
abundance: -
CDR3aa: CASSITGDTQYF
CDR3nt: TGTGCCAGCTCCATAACGGGAGATACGCAGTATTTT

v_gene: TRBV4-1
d_gene: TRBD1
j_gene: TRBJ1-6
len: 15
abundance: few
CDR3aa: CASSQGQGPNSPLHF
CDR3nt: TGCGCCAGCAGCCAAGGACAGGGCCCTAATTCACCCCTCCACTTT

v_gene: TRBV6-5
d_gene: TRBD1
j_gene: TRBJ1-5
len: 15
abundance: once
CDR3aa: CASSPDRAGNQPQHF
CDR3nt: TGTGCCAGCAGCCCGGACAGGGCGGGCAATCAGCCCCAGCATTTT

v_gene: TRBV4-2
d_gene: TRBD2
j_gene: TRBJ2-1
len: 15
abundance: -
CDR3aa: CASSPGGTSTYEQFF
CDR3nt: TGTGCCAGCAGCCCGGGGGGGACTAGCACCTATGAGCAGTTCTTC

v_gene: TRBV30
d_gene: -
j_gene: TRBJ2-7
len: 11
abundance: -
CDR3aa: CAWSPGYEQYF
CDR3nt: TGTGCCTGGAGTCCCGGCTACGAGCAGTACTTC

v_gene: TRBV5-4
d_gene: -
j_gene: TRBJ2-7
len: 14
abundance: once
CDR3aa: CASSLAGAPGEQYF
CDR3nt: TGTGCCAGCAGCTTGGCGGGAGCCCCCGGCGAGCAGTACTTC

v_gene: TRBV30
d_gene: -
j_gene: TRBJ1-6
len: 15
abundance: -
CDR3aa: CAWFDPGSYNSPLHF
CDR3nt: TGTGCCTGGTTCGATCCAGGCTCCTATAATTCACCCCTCCACTTT

v_gene: TRBV28
d_gene: -
j_gene: TRBJ1-3
len: 13
abundance: -
CDR3aa: CASDQGSGNTIYF
CDR3nt: TGTGCCAGCGACCAGGGTTCTGGAAACACCATATATTTT

v_gene: TRBV4-2
d_gene: -
j_gene: TRBJ1-2
len: 13
abundance: few
CDR3aa: CASSQAGIYGYTF
CDR3nt: TGTGCCAGCAGCCAAGCCGGGATCTATGGCTACACCTTC

v_gene: TRBV6-1
d_gene: TRBD1
j_gene: TRBJ1-2
len: 14
abundance: -
CDR3aa: CASTRTGRDYGYTF
CDR3nt: TGTGCCAGCACCCGGACAGGGCGGGACTATGGCTACACCTTC